Following are 29 T cell receptor beta chains from one sample sequenced in a study of cytomegalovirus exposure and HLA in healthy donors. PCR primers comprised 60 Vbeta and 13 Jbeta primers. Clones were sequenced by immunoSEQ multiplex PCR, and TCRdb holds only the in-frame ones, with some missing. The sample records about 190,000 clones, around 86% being singletons. The sample consisted of PBMCs. The source is a woman under 30 in good health and CMV-seronegative.

This clone was observed a handful of times. The genes are TRBV5-1 and TRBJ1-5, with no clear D. Trimming stripped 4 bases from V and 2 bases from J, with 10 bases between. Germline V gene data show CDR1 as SGHRS and CDR2 as YFSETQ. The CDR3 consists of 14 residues. Written as DNA, the CDR3 is TGCGCCAGCAGCGCGAACGGGGGCAATCAGCCCCAGCATTTT. Protein product: CASSANGGNQPQHF.

This clone was detected once. This rearrangement joins TRBV2 to TRBJ2-3; D is unresolved. V lost 8 bases, J lost 2 bases, and 14 bases lay in between. The CDR3 covers 14 residues. From germline, CDR1 is SNHLY and CDR2 FYNNEI. The CDR3 DNA sequence: TGTGCCAGCTTTCCTAGGTCTCCCACAGATACGCAGTATTTT. Its translation: CASFPRSPTDTQYF.

This clone occurred a few times. The chain carries TRBV2 and TRBJ2-5; D gene ambiguous. Germline CDR1 SNHLY, CDR2 FYNNEI. This CDR3 contains 12 residues. Between the trimmed V and J ends, which lost 6 bases and 3 bases, there was a span of 8 bases. CDR3 nucleotide sequence: TGTGCCAGCAGCTTCACGGAAGAGACCCAGTACTTC. It encodes CASSFTEETQYF.

The gene calls are TRBV5-6 and TRBJ1-5, with a weak D call TRBD1 (5 bases). The ends were cut back, 4 bases at V and 0 bases at J, with 14 bases in the middle. The CDR3 has 16 residues. Looked up from germline, CDR1 is SGHDT and CDR2 is YYEEEE. The CDR3, as DNA: TGTGCCAGCAGCCGTATTGACAGAAGTAGCAATCAGCCCCAGCATTTT. This sequence encodes CASSRIDRSSNQPQHF.

CDR3 in DNA: TGTGCCAGCCGACAGGGGGCCCACGAGCAGTACTTC. The encoded protein is CASRQGAHEQYF. The chain uses TRBV6-5 and TRBJ2-7; 10 bases fit TRBD1. V lost 8 bases and J lost 5; bases outside the gene matches: 3. CDR1 is MNHEY, CDR2 SVGAGI, per germline. The CDR3 runs 12 residues.

This sequence joins TRBV10-1 and TRBJ2-2, with unresolved D. The CDR3 consists of 14 residues. The germline CDR1 and CDR2 sequences are WNHNN and SYGVQD (reference sequence). Trimming removed 2 bases at V and 1 base at J, with 5 bases between. The CDR3 here is CASSETENTGELFF. CDR3 sequence (DNA): TGCGCCAGCAGTGAGACAGAGAACACCGGGGAGCTGTTTTTT.

This clone was found a few times. The chain employs TRBV28 and TRBJ2-7, with D possibly being TRBD1 (6 bases). The CDR3 contains 12 residues. V lost 10 bases and J lost 3, with 13 bases in between. Germline V CDR1 and CDR2: MDHEN, SYDVKM. The CDR3 loop is CATVDSYYEQYF. CDR3 coding DNA: TGTGCCACGGTGGACAGTTACTACGAGCAGTACTTC. Full variable domain (missing parts from reference TRBV28 and TRBJ2-7): DVKVTQSSRYLVKRTGEKVFLECVQDMDHENMFWYRQDPGLGLRLIYFSYDVKMKEKGDIPEGYSVSREKKERFSLILESASTNQTSMYLCATVDSYYEQYFGPGTRLTVT.

The chain has TRBV7-9 and TRBJ2-5, with 7 bases identical to TRBD1. The length of the CDR3 is 13 residues. J was trimmed by 3 bases and V by 5 bases; bases with no gene match: 3. CDR1 is SEHNR, CDR2 FQNEAQ, per germline (reference sequence). In DNA form, the CDR3 reads TGTGCCAGCAGCCACGACAGGGAAGAGACCCAGTACTTC. Protein: CASSHDREETQYF. Filled out from reference TRBV7-9 and TRBJ2-5, the complete variable domain reads DTGVSQNPRHKITKRGQNVTFRCDPISEHNRLYWYRQTLGQGPEFLTYFQNEAQLEKSRLLSDRFSAERPKGSFSTLEIQRTEQGDSAMYLCASSHDREETQYFGPGTRLLVL.

The V gene is TRBV6-6, the J gene TRBJ1-6; 7 bases are shared with TRBD1. Germline values: CDR1 MNHNY, CDR2 SVGAGI (reference sequence). After removal of 6 bases from V and 9 bases from J, the junction contained 11 bases not matched to a gene. The CDR3 length is 15 residues. CDR3 DNA sequence: TGTGCCAGCAGCCCCCGTGAACAGGGGAGTTCACCCCTCCACTTT. It encodes CASSPREQGSSPLHF.

This chain connects TRBV25-1 to TRBJ2-2; no reliable D call. The CDR3 contains 14 residues. Trimming pared 6 bases from V and 6 bases from J, leaving 14 bases between. Germline V gene sequence: CDR1 MGHDK, CDR2 SYGVNS. CDR3 in DNA: TGTGCCAGCAGGTCAGCAGGTCATGCCGGGGAGCTGTTTTTT. This gives the protein CASRSAGHAGELFF. The full variable domain, with the rest looked up from reference TRBV25-1 and TRBJ2-2, is EADIYQTPRYLVIGTGKKITLECSQTMGHDKMYWYQQDPGMELHLIHYSYGVNSTEKGDLSSESTVSRIRTEHFPLTLESARPSHTSQYLCASRSAGHAGELFFGEGSRLTVL.

The chain employs TRBV10-1 and TRBJ2-1; 9 bases map to TRBD2. Trimming at V came to 11 bases and at J to 7 bases, leaving 12 bases not matched to a gene. Per the germline V gene, CDR1 is WNHNN and CDR2 is SYGVQD (reference sequence). This CDR3 is 14 amino acids long. This CDR3 reads CAAGGTRGLNEQFF. CDR3 DNA: TGCGCCGCGGGGGGGACCCGAGGGTTAAATGAGCAGTTCTTC.

This rearrangement joins TRBV11-2 to TRBJ1-2, with TRBD1 matching over 7 bases. Per the germline V gene, CDR1 is SGHAT and CDR2 is FQNNGV. Trimming cost V 1 base and J 3 bases; bases outside gene matches: 5. The CDR3 runs to 15 residues. The chain's CDR3 is CASSLGATGHYGYTF. The CDR3 bases are TGTGCCAGCAGCTTAGGGGCGACAGGGCACTATGGCTACACCTTC.

This chain joins TRBV6-5 and TRBJ1-2; no clear D. The CDR3 runs to 13 residues. Trimming stripped 2 bases from V and 2 bases from J, with 6 bases between. Looked up from germline, CDR1 is MNHEY and CDR2 is SVGAGI. The CDR3 DNA follows: TGTGCCAGCAGTTACGGGGAGAACTATGGCTACACCTTC. Translation: CASSYGENYGYTF.

V usage is TRBV28 and J usage is TRBJ1-5; TRBD1 aligns across 7 bases. The germline V gene has CDR1 MDHEN and CDR2 SYDVKM. V was pared by 2 bases and J by 7 bases, with 14 bases of the junction left unmatched. The CDR3 extends over 17 amino acids. The chain's CDR3 is CASSLTGDRVSRQPQHF. The CDR3 nucleotides are TGTGCCAGCAGTTTAACTGGTGACAGGGTCTCTAGGCAGCCCCAGCATTTT.

The chain has TRBV6-6 and TRBJ2-5; D remains unclear. V was trimmed by 5 bases and J by 5 bases, leaving 6 bases between them. Germline values: CDR1 MNHNY, CDR2 SVGAGI (reference sequence). This CDR3 comprises 11 residues. As DNA, the CDR3 is TGTGCCAGCAGTGCGTTGGAGACCCAGTACTTC. This codes for CASSALETQYF.

The chain couples TRBV11-2 to TRBJ2-2; D is unresolved. Per the germline V gene, CDR1 is SGHAT and CDR2 is FQNNGV. This CDR3 has 15 amino acids. Trimming took 1 base from V and 5 from J, leaving 11 bases between them. For the CDR3, the DNA is TGTGCCAGCAGCTTAGTAGGCAGGAATACCGGGGAGCTGTTTTTT. Protein sequence: CASSLVGRNTGELFF.

This clone occurred once. V usage is TRBV5-1 and J usage is TRBJ2-5, with a weak D call TRBD2 (7 bases). The J call may be in error: the DNA end matches TRBJ2-7 better. The CDR3 loop spans 16 amino acids. Germline CDR1 SGHRS, CDR2 YFSETQ. The CDR3 reads CASSLAGGTFSYEQYF. The CDR3 DNA sequence: TGCGCCAGCAGCTTGGCCGGGGGGACATTCTCCTACGAGCAGTACTTC.

This chain links TRBV6-6 with TRBJ1-6, with D possibly matching TRBD1 (5 bases). In germline, CDR1 is MNHNY, CDR2 SVGAGI (reference sequence). The CDR3 totals 15 residues. V was trimmed by 6 bases and J by 9 bases, leaving 18 bases between them. CDR3 DNA: TGTGCCAGCAGGATGCGGGACGGCGGGACTTCACCCCTCCACTTT. Its translation is CASRMRDGGTSPLHF.

This clone was picked up one time. The rearrangement joins TRBV27 to TRBJ1-1; TRBD1 matches 8 bases. The CDR3 contains 15 residues. V lost 7 bases and J lost 1; bases outside the gene matches: 8. Per germline, CDR1 MNHEY and CDR2 SMNVEV (reference sequence). The CDR3 region is CASTGAGTGNTEAFF. The CDR3 DNA follows: TGTGCCAGCACCGGAGCCGGGACAGGGAACACTGAAGCTTTCTTT.

This clone was counted a single time. In DNA, the CDR3 is TGTGCCAGCTCACCACCGGGACTAGGGGCTGGCGAGCAGTTCTTC. Protein: CASSPPGLGAGEQFF. This chain joins TRBV18 and TRBJ2-1; 8 bases map to TRBD2. This CDR3 has 15 amino acids. Germline loops: CDR1 KGHSH, CDR2 LQKENI. The V segment lost 0 bases and the J segment 10 bases; nucleotides outside the gene matches: 8. Full variable domain (remainder filled in from reference TRBV18 and TRBJ2-1): NAGVMQNPRHLVRRRGQEARLRCSPMKGHSHVYWYRQLPEEGLKFMVYLQKENIIDESGMPKERFSAEFPKEGPSILRIQQVVRGDSAAYFCASSPPGLGAGEQFFGPGTRLTVL.

This chain connects TRBV9 to TRBJ1-2, with no clear D. The CDR3 has 14 residues. The V gene's germline CDR1 is SGDLS and CDR2 YYNGEE. Trimming stripped 3 bases from V and 3 bases from J, with 12 bases between. The CDR3 region has the DNA TGTGCCAGCAGCGGACAACTTTACGACTATGGCTACACCTTC. Its protein is CASSGQLYDYGYTF.

The CDR3 loop reads CASSLGPGLVRATNEKLFF. CDR3 nucleotides: TGTGCCAGCAGCTTAGGGCCAGGGCTCGTCAGAGCAACTAATGAAAAACTGTTTTTT. J is TRBJ1-4 and V is TRBV7-2, with D possibly matching TRBD1 (5 bases). Germline CDR1 and CDR2: SGHTA and FQGNSA. Trimming removed 1 base from V and 0 bases from J, with 18 bases in between. This CDR3 comprises 19 residues.

The gene calls are TRBV5-6 and TRBJ1-4; maybe TRBD1 (6 bases). Trimming removed 0 bases at V and 3 bases at J, with 9 bases between. Germline assignment: CDR1 SGHDT and CDR2 YYEEEE. The CDR3 totals 15 residues. The CDR3 nucleotides are TGTGCCAGCAGCTTGGTAGCAGGGGCTAATGAAAAACTGTTTTTT. Its translation is CASSLVAGANEKLFF.

In its sample, this clone was seen once. This chain uses TRBV5-4 with TRBJ2-7; 7 bases agree with TRBD1. The length of the CDR3 is 13 residues. With 1 base clipped from V and 5 bases from J, the junction kept 3 bases outside the gene matches. CDR1 and CDR2 (germline): SGHNT, YYREEE (reference sequence). CDR3 loop: CASSLPQGHEQYF. The CDR3, as DNA: TGTGCCAGCAGCTTGCCACAGGGGCACGAGCAGTACTTC.

The rearrangement links TRBV18 to TRBJ1-2, with TRBD1 as a possible D gene (5 bases). Per germline, CDR1 KGHSH and CDR2 LQKENI. The CDR3 is 13 residues long. V was shortened by 5 bases and J by 3 bases, with 10 bases between the two germline ends. This CDR3 reads CASSRGGDYGYTF. The CDR3 DNA reads as TGTGCCAGCTCAAGGGGAGGGGACTATGGCTACACCTTC.

The rearrangement links TRBV28 to TRBJ2-1; the match to TRBD2 covers 10 bases. V lost 7 bases to trimming and J lost 7 bases; unmatched junction nucleotides: 10. This CDR3 contains 15 residues. The germline CDR1 and CDR2 sequences are MDHEN and SYDVKM. The CDR3 protein is CASNSGTSAQNEQFF. DNA for the CDR3: TGTGCCAGCAACTCCGGGACTAGCGCCCAAAATGAGCAGTTCTTC.

J is TRBJ2-1 and V is TRBV1; the DNA was not used to check the table's D call, TRBD2. TRBV1 is annotated as a pseudogene. There are 17 residues in the CDR3. CDR3 protein: CTSSQVWREAPYNEQFF. The CDR3, as DNA: TGCACCAGCAGCCAAGTGTGGCGGGAGGCCCCTTACAATGAGCAGTTCTTC.

This rearrangement joins TRBV10-3 to TRBJ2-3; TRBD2 matches 13 bases. After removal of 7 bases from V and 1 base from J, the junction contained 11 bases not matched to a gene. The V gene's germline CDR1 is ENHRY and CDR2 SYGVKD. CDR3 size: 18 residues. The CDR3 region has the DNA TGTGCCATCAATACCGGGACTAGCGGGGAGGGGGGCACAGATACGCAGTATTTT. Amino acid sequence: CAINTGTSGEGGTDTQYF.

V gene TRBV7-2 combines with J gene TRBJ2-7; 8 nucleotides agree with TRBD2. J gave up 0 bases and V 3 bases, and 7 bases lay outside the gene matches. The CDR3 is 16 residues long. Germline CDR1 and CDR2: SGHTA and FQGNSA. The CDR3 sequence is CASSLDGGVLSYEQYF. CDR3 DNA: TGTGCCAGCAGCTTGGACGGGGGGGTTCTCTCCTACGAGCAGTACTTC.